Below are 12 T cell receptor beta chains sequenced from a single sample in a study of blood T cell repertoires in COVID-19. The method was immunoSEQ multiplex PCR; TCRdb's version includes in-frame clones alone and lacks a portion of them. This sample has 90,000 to 100,000 clones, with roughly 80% found just once. The sequenced sample was peripheral blood. These receptors were collected from a man aged 55 to 69 with acute or convalescent COVID-19.

The V gene is TRBV2, the J gene TRBJ1-3; TRBD1 might be the D (6 bases). Germline-derived CDR1 and CDR2 are SNHLY and FYNNEI. The CDR3 consists of 14 residues. Trimming left V 6 bases short and J 0 bases short, with 9 bases between. CDR3 in amino acids: CASRGGSSGNTIYF. The CDR3 DNA reads TGTGCCAGCAGAGGGGGATCCTCTGGAAACACCATATATTTT.

V and J are TRBV30 and TRBJ1-1; TRBD1 matches 10 bases. The V gene end was trimmed by 7 bases and the J gene end by 1 base; junction bases not matched to a gene: 3. The V gene's germline CDR1 is GTSNPN and CDR2 SVGIG (reference sequence). This CDR3 region has 13 residues. In DNA form, the CDR3 reads TGTGCCTCGGGGACAGGGGCGAACACTGAAGCTTTCTTT. It yields the protein CASGTGANTEAFF.

The chain has TRBV11-1 and TRBJ2-5, with 8 bases matching TRBD2. V lost 3 bases, J lost 4 bases, and 7 bases stayed unmatched. This CDR3 contains 15 residues. Germline CDR1 is SGHAT and CDR2 is FQDESV (reference sequence). The CDR3 sequence: CASSFGGGPRETQYF. In DNA, the CDR3 is TGTGCCAGCAGCTTCGGCGGGGGGCCTCGAGAGACCCAGTACTTC. Full variable domain (missing parts from reference TRBV11-1 and TRBJ2-5): EAEVAQSPRYKITEKSQAVAFWCDPISGHATLYWYRQILGQGPELLVQFQDESVVDDSQLPKDRFSAERLKGVDSTLKIQPAELGDSAMYLCASSFGGGPRETQYFGPGTRLLVL.

This clone was detected a few times. The chain recombines TRBV7-3 with TRBJ2-1, with 12 bases matching TRBD2. From germline, CDR1 is SGHTA and CDR2 FQGTGA. Trimming took 4 bases from V and 8 from J; bases not matched to a gene: 3. The CDR3 totals 14 residues. The CDR3 DNA sequence: TGTGCCAGCAGCTCTAGCGGGGGGGCGGATGAGCAGTTCTTC. Translating it yields CASSSSGGADEQFF.

This chain connects TRBV7-9 to TRBJ1-1, with a possible D match to TRBD1 (6 bases). Germline V lookup: CDR1 SEHNR, CDR2 FQNEAQ (reference sequence). V lost 11 bases and J lost 1, with 11 bases in between. This CDR3 region has 12 residues. CDR3 nucleotide sequence: TGTGCCTCTGGGGGACAGAACACTGAAGCTTTCTTT. It encodes CASGGQNTEAFF.

The rearrangement joins TRBV5-6 to TRBJ2-5; no firm D call. V shed 2 bases and J shed 4 bases, with 9 bases lying between them. This CDR3 is 13 amino acids long. Germline V lookup: CDR1 SGHDT, CDR2 YYEEEE. CDR3 in amino acids: CASSFDAGETQYF. The CDR3 nucleotides are TGTGCCAGCAGCTTCGACGCAGGAGAGACCCAGTACTTC.

This sequence joins TRBV5-8 and TRBJ2-4; D is unresolved. CDR1 and CDR2 (germline): SGHTS, YDEGEE. V gave up 0 bases and J gave up 6 bases, with 13 bases separating them. The CDR3 extends over 15 amino acids. The CDR3 spells CASSLGAQLGNIQYF. The CDR3 DNA reads as TGTGCCAGCAGCTTGGGGGCTCAGCTTGGAAACATTCAGTACTTC.

The genes are TRBV6-2 or TRBV6-3 and TRBJ1-5; D is undetermined. V lost 2 bases and J lost 11, with 16 bases in between. Germline assignment: CDR1 MNHEY and CDR2 SVGEGT. The CDR3 covers 14 residues. CDR3 sequence: CASSYEVVPGAQHF. Here the CDR3 DNA reads TGTGCCAGCAGTTACGAGGTCGTCCCGGGAGCCCAGCATTTT.

The chain is built from TRBV6-1 and TRBJ2-4; 8 bases map to TRBD2. This CDR3 spans 20 amino acids. Trimming cost V 6 bases and J 1 base; bases outside gene matches: 20. Germline loops: CDR1 MNHNS, CDR2 SASEGT. CDR3 sequence: CASREKSITWTSHAKNIQYF. CDR3 sequence (DNA): TGTGCCAGCAGGGAAAAATCCATTACCTGGACTAGCCATGCCAAAAACATTCAGTACTTC.

The V and J genes are TRBV6-5 and TRBJ1-2; D might be TRBD1 (5 bases). The CDR3 is 13 amino acids. V dropped 2 bases and J dropped 6 bases, with 10 bases sitting between them. Germline CDR1 reads MNHEY; CDR2 reads SVGAGI. The CDR3, as DNA: TGTGCCAGCAGTTACAGGCAGGGCGATGGCTACACCTTC. It encodes CASSYRQGDGYTF.

The genes are TRBV2 and TRBJ2-3; 8 bases align to TRBD1. CDR1 and CDR2 (germline): SNHLY, FYNNEI. Unmatched junction bases numbered 6, after V lost 6 bases and J lost 1 base. The CDR3 sequence is 15 residues long. The CDR3 DNA reads TGTGCCAGCAGAATACCGGGACAGGGCACAGATACGCAGTATTTT. Translated, it gives CASRIPGQGTDTQYF.

The chain is built from TRBV18 and TRBJ1-2; TRBD1 matches 12 bases. V shed 6 bases, J shed 8 bases, and the junction held 4 bases outside the gene matches. The CDR3 contains 13 residues. Germline CDR1 reads KGHSH; CDR2 reads LQKENI. The CDR3: CASSLGTGGGYTF. For the CDR3, the DNA is TGTGCCAGCTCTCTCGGGACAGGGGGCGGCTACACCTTC.